The next 21 T cell receptor beta chains were all read from a single sample in a study of T-cell memory formation after mild COVID-19. In TCRdb, the 5' RACE reads were re-called with MiXCR into one record per CDR3 protein. Here the sample spans hundreds of thousands of distinct CDR3 sequences, roughly 13% being singletons. The sample comprised PBMCs or a T cell subset sorted from them (not recorded which). These receptors were obtained from a man younger than 35 who had mild COVID-19 (a few samples of this study predate the infection). Cell type and time point are not known.

This clonotype was seen more than once but under ten times. The V call is TRBV3-1, the J call TRBJ1-1; a possible D gene is TRBD1 (5 bases). In germline, CDR1 is LGHDT, CDR2 YNNKEL (reference sequence). The V and J ends lost 2 bases and 0 bases respectively, with 10 bases between them. This CDR3 spans 15 amino acids. CDR3 in amino acids: CASSQLEGMNTEAFF. CDR3 sequence (DNA): TGTGCCAGCAGCCAATTGGAGGGGATGAACACTGAAGCTTTCTTT.

This rearrangement joins TRBV11-2 to TRBJ2-7; the match to TRBD2 covers 8 bases. Per germline, CDR1 SGHAT and CDR2 FQNNGV. The CDR3 is made up of 15 amino acids. Trimming took 1 base from V and 6 from J; bases not matched to a gene: 8. The CDR3 nucleotides are TGTGCCAGCAGCTTAGTTTTGCGGGGGGCGGTCGAGCAGTACTTC. It is translated as CASSLVLRGAVEQYF. The whole variable domain, filled in from reference TRBV11-2 and TRBJ2-7, reads EAGVAQSPRYKIIEKRQSVAFWCNPISGHATLYWYQQILGQGPKLLIQFQNNGVVDDSQLPKDRFSAERLKGVDSTLKIQPAKLEDSAVYLCASSLVLRGAVEQYFGPGTRLTVT.

The chain recombines TRBV7-2 with TRBJ2-3, with 8 bases identical to TRBD1. The J segment lost 5 bases and the V segment lost 3 bases, leaving 4 bases of the junction unmatched. The V gene's germline CDR1 is SGHTA and CDR2 FQGNSA. The CDR3 runs to 14 residues. The CDR3 nucleotides are TGTGCCAGCAGCTTCAGGGGGCAAAGAGATACGCAGTATTTT. As protein: CASSFRGQRDTQYF. Supplemented by reference TRBV7-2 and TRBJ2-3, the full variable domain reads GAGVSQSPSNKVTEKGKDVELRCDPISGHTALYWYRQSLGQGLEFLIYFQGNSAPDKSGLPSDRFSAERTGGSVSTLTIQRTQQEDSAVYLCASSFRGQRDTQYFGPGTRLTVL.

Ten or more counts support this clonotype. This chain links TRBV20-1 with TRBJ2-1, with D hard to call. This CDR3 spans 14 amino acids. The V and J ends lost 1 base and 2 bases respectively, with 9 bases between them. Germline V gene sequence: CDR1 DFQATT, CDR2 SNEGSKA (reference sequence). The CDR3 sequence: CSARGTVTYNEQFF. The CDR3 nucleotides are TGCAGTGCTAGAGGGACGGTCACCTACAATGAGCAGTTCTTC.

This clonotype was counted between two and nine times. The chain links TRBV25-1 to TRBJ1-3; D ambiguous. Germline V gene sequence: CDR1 MGHDK, CDR2 SYGVNS. V was clipped by 10 bases and J by 0 bases, with 7 bases between them. The CDR3 extends over 12 amino acids. The CDR3 reads CATTSSGNTIYF. The CDR3 bases are TGTGCCACCACTAGCTCTGGAAACACCATATATTTT.

The chain combines TRBV4-1 with TRBJ2-7; 8 nucleotides align to TRBD2. V gave up 2 bases and J gave up 3 bases; unmatched junction bases: 3. There are 14 residues in the CDR3. Germline V gene lookup returns CDR1 MGHRA and CDR2 YSYEKL. The CDR3 sequence: CASSQPAGGYEQYF. The DNA of the CDR3 is TGCGCCAGCAGCCAACCTGCGGGGGGCTACGAGCAGTACTTC.

This clonotype turned up a few times. This chain uses TRBV7-3 with TRBJ2-3, with a tentative D call TRBD2 (5 bases). V was pared by 0 bases and J by 3 bases, with 10 bases between. Germline CDR1 SGHTA, CDR2 FQGTGA. The CDR3 contains 15 residues. The CDR3 nucleotides read TGTGCCAGCAGCTTAACTGGGTTAGCGACAGATACGCAGTATTTT. Translating gives CASSLTGLATDTQYF.

This clonotype came up many times. The chain recombines TRBV2 with TRBJ2-3, with D hard to call. V gave up 2 bases and J gave up 2 bases, with 11 bases separating them. The CDR3 totals 15 residues. In germline, CDR1 is SNHLY, CDR2 FYNNEI. In DNA form, the CDR3 reads TGTGCCAGCAGTGAAATATTAGCCCTCACAGATACGCAGTATTTT. Translating it yields CASSEILALTDTQYF.

There are a few counts of this clonotype. The chain uses TRBV9 and TRBJ2-1; D remains unclear. Trimming left V 0 bases short and J 3 bases short, with 10 bases between. The germline CDR1 and CDR2 sequences are SGDLS and YYNGEE. The CDR3 extends over 15 amino acids. Written as DNA, the CDR3 is TGTGCCAGCAGCGTAGAGGATAGCATCTACAATGAGCAGTTCTTC. It is translated as CASSVEDSIYNEQFF.

This clonotype was recorded many times. The rearrangement links TRBV7-9 to TRBJ2-1, with D unresolved. This CDR3 comprises 13 residues. The germline gives CDR1 SEHNR, CDR2 FQNEAQ (reference sequence). The germline V and J ends were trimmed by 5 bases and 7 bases, with 12 bases remaining between them. The CDR3 DNA follows: TGTGCCAGCAGCCCAAATCATGGGAATGAGCAGTTCTTC. This translates into CASSPNHGNEQFF.

This clonotype was found a few times. The chain carries TRBV5-1 and TRBJ2-1; maybe TRBD2 (5 bases). This CDR3 region has 18 residues. Germline V lookup: CDR1 SGHRS, CDR2 YFSETQ. V lost 0 bases to trimming and J lost 6 bases, with 22 bases between them. The CDR3 reads CASSLGGDLTIVGNEQFF. In nucleotides, the CDR3 is TGCGCCAGCAGCTTGGGGGGAGACCTAACCATTGTGGGCAATGAGCAGTTCTTC.

The chain employs TRBV10-3 and TRBJ2-3; tentative D call: TRBD1 (5 bases). Germline values: CDR1 ENHRY, CDR2 SYGVKD. Trimming left V 5 bases short and J 6 bases short, with 15 bases between. The CDR3 loop spans 14 amino acids. CDR3 in DNA: TGTGCCATCAGTCCACAGGCGCCCCCGGATACGCAGTATTTT. This sequence encodes CAISPQAPPDTQYF.

This clonotype was detected only a few times. V is TRBV12-3 or TRBV12-4 and J is TRBJ1-5; D is ambiguous. The CDR3 has 13 residues. V was shortened by 5 bases and J by 7 bases, with 12 bases between the two germline ends. CDR3: CASSPSNGQPQHF. The CDR3 coding sequence is TGTGCCAGCAGTCCCTCGAACGGACAGCCCCAGCATTTT.

This clonotype was observed a single time. The chain uses TRBV4-3 and TRBJ2-7; 7 nucleotides line up with TRBD2. CDR1 is LGHNA, CDR2 YSLEER, per germline. CDR3 length: 15 amino acids. V shed 0 bases, J shed 5 bases, and the junction held 7 bases outside the gene matches. CDR3 loop: CASSQDWGGNDEQYF. DNA of the CDR3: TGCGCCAGCAGCCAAGATTGGGGGGGAAACGACGAGCAGTACTTC.

This clonotype has at least ten counts. The chain uses TRBV7-3 and TRBJ2-6; D possibly uses TRBD1 or TRBD2 (5 bases each). The CDR3 is 15 amino acids. V was trimmed by 5 bases and J by 4 bases, leaving 12 bases between them. Germline loops: CDR1 SGHTA, CDR2 FQGTGA. CDR3 sequence (DNA): TGTGCCAGCAGCCTAGCCGGGGCGGGGGCCAACGTCCTGACTTTC. Its translation: CASSLAGAGANVLTF.

The chain uses TRBV20-1 and TRBJ2-1; 9 bases agree with TRBD1. CDR1 and CDR2 from the germline V gene are DFQATT and SNEGSKA (reference sequence). J was trimmed by 4 bases and V by 7 bases; bases with no gene match: 11. The CDR3 is 15 residues long. The CDR3 region has the DNA TGCAGTGTTCACCCCGGGACAGGGTTGTACAATGAGCAGTTCTTC. Its translation is CSVHPGTGLYNEQFF.

The sample holds a few counts of this clonotype. The chain couples TRBV20-1 to TRBJ2-6; D remains ambiguous. From germline, CDR1 is DFQATT and CDR2 SNEGSKA (reference sequence). V was cut by 0 bases and J by 6 bases, with 6 bases left in between. This CDR3 is built from 13 residues. This chain's CDR3 is CSARDTQANVLTF. The CDR3 nucleotides read TGCAGTGCTAGAGATACCCAGGCCAACGTCCTGACTTTC.

This chain links TRBV5-1 with TRBJ2-2; tentatively, D is TRBD1 or TRBD2 (5 bases each). The V end lost 2 bases, the J end lost 5 bases, and 16 bases lay between the germline ends. The germline V gene encodes CDR1 SGHRS and CDR2 YFSETQ. The CDR3 has 16 amino acids. CDR3 residues: CASSLLRDPGTGELFF. The CDR3 region has the DNA TGCGCCAGCAGCTTACTCCGGGACCCGGGGACCGGGGAGCTGTTTTTT.

This chain uses TRBV2 with TRBJ2-6; tentatively, D is TRBD1 (6 bases). The V gene lost 9 bases and the J gene lost 0 bases, with 12 bases spanning the gap. The germline V gene has CDR1 SNHLY and CDR2 FYNNEI. CDR3 length: 15 residues. In nucleotides, the CDR3 is TGTGCCAGAGGGACACTTTACTCTGGGGCCAACGTCCTGACTTTC. This translates into CARGTLYSGANVLTF.

The chain joins TRBV5-5 to TRBJ2-7; D gene ambiguous. The CDR3 has 12 residues. Trimming removed 1 base from V and 6 bases from J, with 8 bases in between. CDR1 is SGHKS, CDR2 YYEKEE, per germline (reference sequence). CDR3: CASSLLGVEQYF. CDR3 DNA: TGTGCCAGCAGCTTGCTGGGTGTCGAGCAGTACTTC.

The chain has TRBV5-6 and TRBJ2-1; D possibly corresponds to TRBD2 (6 bases). The CDR3 is 14 amino acids. Deletions cut 1 base from V and 8 bases from J, with 13 bases between. In germline, CDR1 is SGHDT, CDR2 YYEEEE. The CDR3 sequence is CASSLSASADEQFF. Written as DNA, the CDR3 is TGTGCCAGCAGCTTGAGCGCTAGCGCCGATGAGCAGTTCTTC.